This paragraph covers one T cell receptor beta chain sequence. This clonotype has at least ten counts. Its antigen remains undetermined. The junction departs from germline at one end; a sequencing error may be responsible. In the ophthalmopathy patients, disease was moderately to severely active, with a Clinical Activity Score of 3 or more, a NOSPECS grade of 4 or more, and a duration of less than 3 months. Exclusion was applied to patients with uncontrolled infections, other autoimmune diseases, pregnancy or lactation. Diagnoses were based on clinical symptoms, serum thyroxine and TRAb, thyroid ultrasound and orbital computed tomography. Ficoll-Paque density gradient centrifugation was used to isolate PBMCs from about 9 ml of fresh peripheral blood. Trizol reagent was used to extract total RNA, and RNA quality was then checked on an Agilent 2100 Bioanalyzer. CDR1 is given as MNHEY and CDR2 as SMNVEV, both from the germline V gene (reference sequence). The CDR3 starts with the cysteine, ends with the phenylalanine, and has 13 residues. Kept here is only the CDR3 DNA, which spans 39 bases and is read in frame from base 1.

The data were taken from a study of T cells in Graves' hyperthyroidism and ophthalmopathy (dated by TCRdb to about 2019). General notes on the study: Peripheral blood samples were taken at initial diagnosis, before any treatment was given. To identify distinguishing TCR V-J signatures, a discovery cohort of 100 patients was used, comprising 43 with Graves' ophthalmopathy and some 57 with stable Graves' hyperthyroidism. Whether ophthalmopathy could be predicted prospectively was tested in an independent validation cohort made up of some 20 hyperthyroidism patients plus 17 patients who later progressed to ophthalmopathy. The 75 to 100 discovery patients were randomly split 7:3 into training and test sets. In over five Graves' hyperthyroidism patients, the study also compared T-cell repertoires from thyroid tissue with T-cell repertoires from blood. Once sampling was done, hyperthyroidism patients were given methimazole at a starting dose of 30 mg daily, whereas ophthalmopathy patients were given high-dose intravenous methylprednisolone. According to the paper, TCR Vbeta CDR3 sequencing was carried out on about 140 peripheral blood samples, which came from under 50 ophthalmopathy, fewer than 80 hyperthyroidism and approximately 17 progressor patients. The full study reports these points: In validation, the model predicted progression to ophthalmopathy with 65% to 71% sensitivity and approximately 74% specificity, a median of 6.5 months before onset. Sample size was not statistically predetermined, and investigators were not blinded to group allocation. Most expanded thyroid clonotypes (frequency above 0.001) were also detected in blood, suggesting blood repertoires may reflect thyroid immune responses. In cross-validation, a model built on a 13 V-J signature told ophthalmopathy apart from stable hyperthyroidism with approximately 90% sensitivity and roughly 81% specificity, and in testing the same model reached 80%/75%.

TCR beta CDR3 regions were amplified from RNA transcripts. The TCR CDR3 was subjected to a first round of RT-PCR using the HTBI primer set and the Qiagen OneStep RT-PCR kit. Libraries were constructed in a second round of multiplex PCR, after which size selection and purification were carried out. Libraries were sequenced paired-end with 100 bp reads on an Illumina HiSeq2000. The study's own analysis went as follows. SOAPnuke was used to process the raw data, removing reads that contained adapters or uncalled bases, had a mean Phred below 15, or lacked an exact match to the constant primer or identifier. COPE v1.2.5 was used to merge the high-quality paired reads, and each unique nucleotide sequence was defined as a clonotype. MiTCR v1.1 was used to align the clonotypes against IMGT TRBV, TRBD and TRBJ reference segments. The analysis was restricted to V-J combinations with a frequency above 0.0001, which together covered 99.2% of the repertoires. A TCS score was defined as the ratio between F50 (clonal expansion) and ExV (chaos), using BLOSUM62-based TCRdist between CDR3 peptides within each V-J. Welch's t-statistics and random forest reduced 500 to 550 V-J features to fewer than 15, which were used in a naive Bayes classifier (R e1071). TCRdb itself trimmed the public reads at Q25 with fastp, ran MiXCR and retained productive beta chains. Duplicate CDR3 protein sequences are folded into a single record with the most common DNA and genes. The V and J calls were determined by TCRdb, not by the authors. This sample holds hundreds of thousands of distinct CDR3 sequences; roughly 25% were observed only once. The top ten clonotypes cover over 9% of the sample.

The origin of this receptor is a woman in her thirties with Graves' ophthalmopathy. The sample was blood. The chain employs TRBV27 and TRBJ1-1; there is no confident call for the D gene. The CDR3 sequence is CASSLVRNTEAVF. The DNA reads TGTGCCAGCAGTTTAGTGAGGAACACTGAAGCTGTCTTT.